The subject of this entry is one TCR beta chain. Time point here: after trial treatment. Treatment described: LDRT plus nivolumab, ipilimumab, low-dose cyclophosphamide and aspirin (RACIN trial). Low-dose radiotherapy and low-dose cyclophosphamide, together with aspirin, ipilimumab and nivolumab, were given to donors. First-strand cDNA used TRAV- and TRBV-specific primers, covering alpha and beta chains. TCRs underwent roughly 20 PCR cycles of amplification with a constant-region primer and V-primer adapter. In TCRdb, the reads were re-called with MiXCR into one record per CDR3 protein. The sample has about 97,000 distinct CDR3 sequences, about a fifth seen once; the top ten hold over 3.5%. The CDR3 runs 13 residues. Germline CDR1 MDHEN, CDR2 SYDVKM. Deletions cut 6 bases from V and 2 bases from J, with 10 bases between. The data belong to a study of low-dose radiotherapy and immunotherapy resistance in tumors. Overall study: Cohort 1 got 0.5 Gy per fraction every 2 weeks, 6.5 Gy in total.

This chain joins TRBV28 and TRBJ2-5, with D possibly matching TRBD2 (5 bases). The sample here was PBMCs, taken after low-dose radiotherapy plus immunotherapy. This clonotype originated in a male donor with prostate cancer. The CDR3, as DNA: TGTGCCAGCAGCCGGGGTGTACAAGAGACCCAGTACTTC. This gives the protein CASSRGVQETQYF.